This T cell receptor beta chain was obtained from a study of T cells in Graves' hyperthyroidism and ophthalmopathy. The CDR3 totals 16 residues. Germline V gene sequence: CDR1 MNHEY, CDR2 SMNVEV (reference sequence). Trimming took off 5 bases at V and 4 bases at J, with 20 bases between the two ends. The TCR beta CDR3 regions underwent amplification using RNA transcripts as the source. In the first-round RT-PCR of the TCR CDR3, the HTBI primer set was used. MiXCR, run by TCRdb on the multiplex PCR reads, gives a single entry per CDR3 protein. The table has a few hundred thousand distinct CDR3 sequences, more than 45% seen once.

Sequenced input: peripheral blood or thyroid tissue (not recorded which). This receptor was taken from an adult woman with Graves' disease, either hyperthyroidism or ophthalmopathy (not recorded which). The genes are TRBV27 and TRBJ1-2; D remains ambiguous. The CDR3 is CASSLHSASVGYGYTF. The CDR3, as DNA: TGTGCCAGCAGTCTCCATTCAGCATCGGTGGGCTATGGCTACACCTTC.